This record covers a single TCR beta chain. As yet, its antigen is unknown. TCRdb ran MiXCR on the RT-PCR reads and lists one entry per CDR3 protein. The profile shows roughly 760,000 distinct CDR3 sequences, 20% to 25% of them singletons. This CDR3 contains 14 residues. The ends were cut back, 7 bases at V and 0 bases at J, with 11 bases in the middle. Germline values: CDR1 MNHEY, CDR2 SMNVEV (reference sequence). This record belongs to a study of response to subunit inactivated influenza vaccine. Notes on the study in general: With each seasonal influenza vaccination, the authors suggested, few new T cells are recruited.

The chain combines TRBV27 with TRBJ2-3, with D perhaps matching TRBD2 (6 bases). This specimen consisted of PBMCs from blood, obtained more than 4 days after vaccination. This TCR came from a man aged 45-65 years who received an inactivated influenza vaccine. CDR3 coding DNA: TGTGCCAGCACCAAAGGGACTAGCACAGATACGCAGTATTTT. Translating gives CASTKGTSTDTQYF.